This T cell receptor beta chain was recovered during a study of shared clonotypes between healthy human individuals. It was CD45RO-negative cells, positively selected for CCR7, that made up naive CD8 cells, with terminally differentiated effector memory CD45RA+ cells excluded. CDR3 size: 12 residues. The V gene's germline CDR1 is SEHNR and CDR2 FQNEAQ (reference sequence). The ends were cut back, 8 bases at V and 6 bases at J, with 14 bases in the middle. The assay was immunoSEQ multiplex PCR, and TCRdb's table has in-frame clones only and misses some. The table includes over 2,000,000 clones, about 93% detected once.

The V and J genes are TRBV7-9 and TRBJ2-7; D remains ambiguous. Sequenced input: naive CD8+ T cells from PBMCs. This receptor was obtained from a man aged 18 to 29 in good health. Some clones in this sample may be carry-over from other donors' samples. The DNA of the CDR3 is TGTGCCAGCGGGGAAGGGTCGGGCGAGCAGTACTTC. It specifies CASGEGSGEQYF. Together with reference TRBV7-9 and TRBJ2-7, the CDR3 gives the full variable domain: DTGVSQNPRHKITKRGQNVTFRCDPISEHNRLYWYRQTLGQGPEFLTYFQNEAQLEKSRLLSDRFSAERPKGSFSTLEIQRTEQGDSAMYLCASGEGSGEQYFGPGTRLTVT.